The TCR beta chain described here comes from a study of identical twins. TCRdb reprocessed the 5' RACE reads with MiXCR, giving one entry per CDR3 protein. The sample yields 600,000 to 700,000 distinct CDR3 sequences, about 20% seen once. In its sample, this clonotype was seen a few times. In addition, the sample was reused for a study of T cells expressing NK-cell markers. That paper notes: The dominant NKG2C+ clonotypes represented about 1.0-7.5% of CD8+ T cells in five or six donors. Topping the CD3+CD56-NKG2C+ fraction as well were these clonotypes, in a few donors.

This sequence originates from a woman between 18 and 29 years old in good health. The sample taken for sequencing was PBMCs.

In nucleotides, the CDR3 is TGTGCCATCAGACCGGCTAGCGCTTCGGGTGAGCAGTTCTTC. This sequence encodes CAIRPASASGEQFF. The chain couples TRBV10-3 to TRBJ2-1; maybe TRBD2 (6 bases). The germline CDR1 and CDR2 sequences are ENHRY and SYGVKD. V lost 6 bases, J lost 9 bases, and 18 bases lay in between. The CDR3 runs to 14 residues.